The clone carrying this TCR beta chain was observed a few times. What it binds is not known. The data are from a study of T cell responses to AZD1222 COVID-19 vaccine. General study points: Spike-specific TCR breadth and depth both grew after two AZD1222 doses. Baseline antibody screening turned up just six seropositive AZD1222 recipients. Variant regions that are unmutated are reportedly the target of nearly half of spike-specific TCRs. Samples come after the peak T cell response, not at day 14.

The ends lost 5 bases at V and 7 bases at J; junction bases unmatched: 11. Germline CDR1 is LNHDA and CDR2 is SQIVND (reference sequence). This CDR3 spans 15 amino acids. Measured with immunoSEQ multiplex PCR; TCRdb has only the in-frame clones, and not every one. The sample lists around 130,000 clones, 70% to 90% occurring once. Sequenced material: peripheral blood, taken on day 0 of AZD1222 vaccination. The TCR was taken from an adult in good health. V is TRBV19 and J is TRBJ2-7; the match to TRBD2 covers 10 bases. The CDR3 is CASSSLSGGAEEQYF. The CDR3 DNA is TGTGCCAGTAGTTCGCTCAGCGGGGGGGCGGAGGAGCAGTACTTC.